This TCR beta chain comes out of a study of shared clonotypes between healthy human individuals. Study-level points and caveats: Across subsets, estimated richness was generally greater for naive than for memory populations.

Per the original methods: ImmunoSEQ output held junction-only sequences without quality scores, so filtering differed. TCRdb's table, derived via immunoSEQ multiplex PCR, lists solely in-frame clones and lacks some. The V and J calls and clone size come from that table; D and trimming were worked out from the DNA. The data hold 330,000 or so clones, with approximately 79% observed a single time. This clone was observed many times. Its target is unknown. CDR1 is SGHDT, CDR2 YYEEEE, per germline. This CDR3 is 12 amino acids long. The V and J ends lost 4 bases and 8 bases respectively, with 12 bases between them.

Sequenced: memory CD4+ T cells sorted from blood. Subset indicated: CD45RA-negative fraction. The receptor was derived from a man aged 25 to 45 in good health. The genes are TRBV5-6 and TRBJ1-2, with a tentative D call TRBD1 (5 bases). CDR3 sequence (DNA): TGTGCCAGCAGCCCAGACACAGGCGGCTACACCTTC. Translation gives CASSPDTGGYTF.